What follows are 8 T cell receptor beta chains derived from one specimen sequenced in a study of T cell repertoires in cytomegalovirus infection. TCRdb reanalysed the reads using MiXCR and keeps one entry per CDR3 protein. In the table there are hundreds of thousands of distinct CDR3 sequences, under 45% of which are singletons. What these receptors recognize is not known. The material sequenced was cultured PBMCs, taken from culture after CMV antigen stimulation. The receptors here all came from a human donor in good health (CMV status not recorded). Some clones in this sample may be carry-over from other donors' samples.

The V call is TRBV29-1, the J call TRBJ2-3; possible D gene TRBD2, 7 bases. The ends were cut back, 6 bases at V and 6 bases at J, with 13 bases in the middle. CDR3 length: 12 amino acids. The germline CDR1 and CDR2 sequences are SQVTM and ANQGSEA. The CDR3 protein is CSVGRGADTQYF. The DNA of the CDR3 is TGCAGCGTGGGCCGGGGGGCGGATACGCAGTATTTT.

V is TRBV6-1 and J is TRBJ2-1; D is perhaps TRBD1 (7 bases). V was pared by 5 bases and J by 4 bases, with 21 bases between. CDR1 and CDR2 (germline): MNHNS, SASEGT. The CDR3 loop spans 17 amino acids. CDR3 nucleotide sequence: TGTGCCAGCAGTCCCCTATTTGCAGGGGGGATGTACAATGAGCAGTTCTTC. Translated, it gives CASSPLFAGGMYNEQFF.

The chain combines TRBV7-8 with TRBJ1-2; 10 bases fit TRBD1. V lost 4 bases, J lost 1 base, and 6 bases stayed unmatched. There are 16 residues in the CDR3. Germline values: CDR1 SGHVS, CDR2 FQNEAQ. CDR3 nucleotide sequence: TGTGCCAGCAGCTCGACAGGGGGCGGTCATAACTATGGCTACACCTTC. It yields the protein CASSSTGGGHNYGYTF.

The sample holds many counts of this clonotype. This rearrangement joins TRBV7-2 to TRBJ2-6; TRBD1 is a possible D gene (5 bases). Germline-derived CDR1 and CDR2 are SGHTA and FQGNSA. The CDR3 has 15 amino acids. The V end was cut by 5 bases, the J end by 5 bases, with 13 bases between. Written as DNA, the CDR3 is TGTGCCAGCAGCCAATTAGGGGCCTGGGCCAACGTCCTGACTTTC. Translating gives CASSQLGAWANVLTF.

The chain uses TRBV7-2 and TRBJ2-2; the match to TRBD2 covers 8 bases. CDR3 size: 15 residues. V trimming: 6 bases; J trimming: 1 base; junction bases outside the gene matches: 4. Per germline, CDR1 SGHTA and CDR2 FQGNSA. The CDR3, as DNA: TGTGCCAGCAGTTCGAGCGGGAGGAACACCGGGGAGCTGTTTTTT. It codes for CASSSSGRNTGELFF.

This clonotype was counted a few times. V and J are TRBV7-6 and TRBJ2-5; weak D call: TRBD2 (5 bases). Trimming removed 1 base at V and 4 bases at J, with 10 bases between. This CDR3 is built from 14 residues. From germline, CDR1 is SGHVS and CDR2 FNYEAQ. The CDR3 spells CASSLGVASETQYF. The CDR3 DNA sequence: TGTGCCAGCAGCTTAGGTGTAGCGTCAGAGACCCAGTACTTC.

The chain combines TRBV4-1 with TRBJ2-7; a possible D gene is TRBD2 (7 bases). This CDR3 contains 17 residues. Trimming took off 1 base at V and 6 bases at J, with 22 bases between the two ends. Looked up from germline, CDR1 is MGHRA and CDR2 is YSYEKL. CDR3 sequence reads: CASSQGRGRGRASEQYF. The CDR3 nucleotides are TGCGCCAGCAGCCAAGGACGGGGTAGGGGGAGGGCCTCCGAGCAGTACTTC.

This CDR3 is CASSLQHGLDTQYF. CDR3 bases: TGTGCCAGCAGCTTACAACACGGGCTGGATACGCAGTATTTT. This chain uses TRBV7-4 with TRBJ2-3; D is unresolved. Germline CDR1 is SGHVT and CDR2 is SQSDAQ. The CDR3 is 14 residues long. The ends were cut back, 2 bases at V and 6 bases at J, with 12 bases in the middle.